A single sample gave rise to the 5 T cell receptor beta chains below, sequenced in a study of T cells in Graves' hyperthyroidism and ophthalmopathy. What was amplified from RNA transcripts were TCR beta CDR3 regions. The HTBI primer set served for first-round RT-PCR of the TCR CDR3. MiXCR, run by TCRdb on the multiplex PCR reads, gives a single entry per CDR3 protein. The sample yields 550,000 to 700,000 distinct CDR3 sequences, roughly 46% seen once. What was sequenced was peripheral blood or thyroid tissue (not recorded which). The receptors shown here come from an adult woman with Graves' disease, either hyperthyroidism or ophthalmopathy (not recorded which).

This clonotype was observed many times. In nucleotides, the CDR3 is TGTGCCACCAGCCCAACCAGGGGGCAACCAGGGGCTAACTATGGCTACACCTTC. This translates into CATSPTRGQPGANYGYTF. The chain uses TRBV15 and TRBJ1-2; TRBD1 matches 8 bases. CDR1 and CDR2 from the germline V gene are LNHNV and YYDKDF (reference sequence). The CDR3 spans 18 residues. Trimming at V came to 5 bases and at J to 0 bases, leaving 14 bases not matched to a gene. Together with reference TRBV15 and TRBJ1-2, the CDR3 gives the full variable domain: DAMVIQNPRYQVTQFGKPVTLSCSQTLNHNVMYWYQQKSSQAPKLLFHYYDKDFNNEADTPDNFQSRRPNTSFCFLDIRSPGLGDTAMYLCATSPTRGQPGANYGYTFGSGTRLTVV.

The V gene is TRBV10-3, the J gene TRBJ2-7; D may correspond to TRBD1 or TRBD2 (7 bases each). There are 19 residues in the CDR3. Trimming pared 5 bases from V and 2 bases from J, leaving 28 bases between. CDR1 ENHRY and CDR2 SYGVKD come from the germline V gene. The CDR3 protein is CAISYRSPSESGTAYEQYF. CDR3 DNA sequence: TGTGCCATCAGTTATAGGTCCCCAAGCGAGAGCGGGACAGCCTACGAGCAGTACTTC.

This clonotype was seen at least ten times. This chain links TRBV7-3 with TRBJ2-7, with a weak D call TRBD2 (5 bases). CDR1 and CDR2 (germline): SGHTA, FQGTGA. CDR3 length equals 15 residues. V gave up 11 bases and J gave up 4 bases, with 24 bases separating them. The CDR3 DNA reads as TGTGCCCCTCCGGGAAGGGCCCCGGGAAATTACGAGCAGTACTTC. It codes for CAPPGRAPGNYEQYF. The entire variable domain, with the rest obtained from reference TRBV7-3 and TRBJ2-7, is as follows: GAGVSQTPSNKVTEKGKYVELRCDPISGHTALYWYRQSLGQGPEFLIYFQGTGAADDSGLPNDRFFAVRPEGSVSTLKIQRTERGDSAVYLCAPPGRAPGNYEQYFGPGTRLTVT.

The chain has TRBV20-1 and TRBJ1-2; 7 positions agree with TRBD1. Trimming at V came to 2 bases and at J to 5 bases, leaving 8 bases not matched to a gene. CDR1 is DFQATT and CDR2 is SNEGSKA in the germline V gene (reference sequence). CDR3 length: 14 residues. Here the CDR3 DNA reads TGCAGTGCTAGAAACGACAGGGATGAGTATGGCTACACCTTC. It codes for CSARNDRDEYGYTF.

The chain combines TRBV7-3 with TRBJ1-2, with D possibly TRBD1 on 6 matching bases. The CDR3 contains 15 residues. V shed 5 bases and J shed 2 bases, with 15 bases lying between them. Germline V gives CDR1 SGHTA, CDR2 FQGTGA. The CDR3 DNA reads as TGTGCCAGCAGCGCGTATACTAGGGGGAACTATGGCTACACCTTC. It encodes CASSAYTRGNYGYTF.